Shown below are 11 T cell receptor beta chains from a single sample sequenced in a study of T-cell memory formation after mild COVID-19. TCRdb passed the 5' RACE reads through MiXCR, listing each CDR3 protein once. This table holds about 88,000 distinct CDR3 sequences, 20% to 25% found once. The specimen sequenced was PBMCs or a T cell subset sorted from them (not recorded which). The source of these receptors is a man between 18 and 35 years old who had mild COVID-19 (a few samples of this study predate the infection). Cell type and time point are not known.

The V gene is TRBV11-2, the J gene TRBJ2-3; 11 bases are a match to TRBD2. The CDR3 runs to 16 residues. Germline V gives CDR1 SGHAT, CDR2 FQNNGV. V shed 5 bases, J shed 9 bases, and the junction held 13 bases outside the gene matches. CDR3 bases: TGTGCCAGCAGCCATTGGACTAGCGGGCCCGGAGGGACGCAGTATTTT. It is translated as CASSHWTSGPGGTQYF. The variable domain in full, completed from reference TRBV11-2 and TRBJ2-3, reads EAGVAQSPRYKIIEKRQSVAFWCNPISGHATLYWYQQILGQGPKLLIQFQNNGVVDDSQLPKDRFSAERLKGVDSTLKIQPAKLEDSAVYLCASSHWTSGPGGTQYFGPGTRLTVL.

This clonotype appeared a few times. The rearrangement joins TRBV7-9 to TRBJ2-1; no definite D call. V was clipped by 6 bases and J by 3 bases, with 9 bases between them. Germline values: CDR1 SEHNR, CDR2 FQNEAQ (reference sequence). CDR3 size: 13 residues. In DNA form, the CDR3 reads TGTGCCAGCAGTCCCCCGGGCTACAATGAGCAGTTCTTC. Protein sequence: CASSPPGYNEQFF.

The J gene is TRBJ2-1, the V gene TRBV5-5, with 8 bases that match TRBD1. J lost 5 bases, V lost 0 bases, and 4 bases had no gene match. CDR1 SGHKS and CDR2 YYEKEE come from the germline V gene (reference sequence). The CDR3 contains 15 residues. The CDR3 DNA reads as TGTGCCAGCAGCTTGGGGACAGGGCCCCACAATGAGCAGTTCTTC. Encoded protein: CASSLGTGPHNEQFF.

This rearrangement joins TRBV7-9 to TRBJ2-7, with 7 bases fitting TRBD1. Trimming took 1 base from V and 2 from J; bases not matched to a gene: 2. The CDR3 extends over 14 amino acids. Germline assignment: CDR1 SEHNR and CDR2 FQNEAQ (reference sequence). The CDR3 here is CASSLVGQAYEQYF. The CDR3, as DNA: TGTGCCAGCAGCTTAGTAGGACAGGCCTACGAGCAGTACTTC.

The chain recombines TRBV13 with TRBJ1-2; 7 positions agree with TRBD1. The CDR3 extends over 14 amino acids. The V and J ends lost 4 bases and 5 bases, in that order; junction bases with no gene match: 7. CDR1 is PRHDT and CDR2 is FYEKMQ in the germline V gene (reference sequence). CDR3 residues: CASSSRETGYGYTF. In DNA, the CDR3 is TGTGCCAGCAGCTCTAGGGAGACAGGGTATGGCTACACCTTC.

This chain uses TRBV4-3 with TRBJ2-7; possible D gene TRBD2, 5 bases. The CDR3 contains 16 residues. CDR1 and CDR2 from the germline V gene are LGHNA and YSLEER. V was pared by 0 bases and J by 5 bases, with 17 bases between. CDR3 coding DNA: TGCGCCAGCAGCCAAGATCAGAAAGGAACTAGGAACGAGCAGTACTTC. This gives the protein CASSQDQKGTRNEQYF.

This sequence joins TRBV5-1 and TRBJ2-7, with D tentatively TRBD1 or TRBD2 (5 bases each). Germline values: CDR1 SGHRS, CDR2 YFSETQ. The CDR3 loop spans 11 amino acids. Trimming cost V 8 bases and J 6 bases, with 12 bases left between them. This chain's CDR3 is CARPRGSEQYV. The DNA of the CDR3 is TGCGCCAGACCCCGGGGCAGCGAGCAGTACGTC.

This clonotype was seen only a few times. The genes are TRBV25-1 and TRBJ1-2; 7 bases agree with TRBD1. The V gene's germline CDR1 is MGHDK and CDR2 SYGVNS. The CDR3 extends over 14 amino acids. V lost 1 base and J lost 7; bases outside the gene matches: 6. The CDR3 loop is CASSEFSTGPGYTF. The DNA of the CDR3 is TGTGCCAGCAGTGAATTTTCGACAGGGCCTGGCTACACCTTC.

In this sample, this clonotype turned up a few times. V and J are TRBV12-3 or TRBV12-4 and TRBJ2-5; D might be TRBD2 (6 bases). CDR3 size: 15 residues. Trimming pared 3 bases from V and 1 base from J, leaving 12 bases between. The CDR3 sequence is CASSLSRRAQETQYF. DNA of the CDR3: TGTGCCAGCAGTTTGTCCAGGAGGGCCCAAGAGACCCAGTACTTC.

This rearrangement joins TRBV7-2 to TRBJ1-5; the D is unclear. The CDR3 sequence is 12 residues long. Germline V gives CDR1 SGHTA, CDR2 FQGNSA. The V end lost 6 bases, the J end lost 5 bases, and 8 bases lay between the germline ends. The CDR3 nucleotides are TGTGCCAGCAGGAGTGAGTATCAGCCCCAGCATTTT. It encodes CASRSEYQPQHF. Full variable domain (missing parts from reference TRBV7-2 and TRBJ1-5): GAGVSQSPSNKVTEKGKDVELRCDPISGHTALYWYRQSLGQGLEFLIYFQGNSAPDKSGLPSDRFSAERTGGSVSTLTIQRTQQEDSAVYLCASRSEYQPQHFGDGTRLSIL.

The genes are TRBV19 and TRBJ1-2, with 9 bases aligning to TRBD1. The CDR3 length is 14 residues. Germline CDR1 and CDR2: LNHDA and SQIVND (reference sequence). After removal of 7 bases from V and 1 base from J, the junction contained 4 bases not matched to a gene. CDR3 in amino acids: CASTGDRVNYGYTF. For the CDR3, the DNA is TGTGCCAGTACCGGGGACAGGGTTAACTATGGCTACACCTTC.